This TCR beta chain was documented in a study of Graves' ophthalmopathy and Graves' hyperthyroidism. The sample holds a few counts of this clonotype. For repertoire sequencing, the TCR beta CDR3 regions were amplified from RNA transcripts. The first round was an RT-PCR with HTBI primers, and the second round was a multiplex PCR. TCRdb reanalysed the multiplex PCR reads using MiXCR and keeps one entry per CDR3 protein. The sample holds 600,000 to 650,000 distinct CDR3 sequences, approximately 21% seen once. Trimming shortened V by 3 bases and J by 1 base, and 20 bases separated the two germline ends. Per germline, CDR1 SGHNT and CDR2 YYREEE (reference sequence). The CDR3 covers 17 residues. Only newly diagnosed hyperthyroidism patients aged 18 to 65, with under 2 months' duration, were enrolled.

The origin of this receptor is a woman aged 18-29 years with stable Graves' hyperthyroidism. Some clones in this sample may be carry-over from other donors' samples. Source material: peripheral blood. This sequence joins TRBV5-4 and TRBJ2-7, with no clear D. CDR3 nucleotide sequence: TGTGCCAGCAGCTCAACTCCCTCGGTGGGAAATTCCTACGAGCAGTACTTC. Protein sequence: CASSSTPSVGNSYEQYF.